This TCR beta chain was captured by sequencing in a study of T cell repertoires in cytomegalovirus infection (dated by TCRdb to between 2018 and 2021). Describing the broader study: The HLA type of each donor mattered for the analysis, because public TCR beta signatures pointed to carriage of CMV infection along with the matching HLA type. General study outcomes and caveats: Carriers of CMV infection plus the relevant HLA type were discriminated by the cumulative frequency of public TCR beta family members in the study cohort and in an independent approximately 400-donor cohort. The ex vivo response was dominated by HLA-C-restricted CMV-specific TCR beta clonotypes, and the single most frequent clonotype in two of eight donors was supplied by these HLA-C-restricted clonotypes.

Comment on this clonotype: Its specific antigen is unknown. No base quality information exists; no much larger clone differs at one position.

Ends trimmed: V by 4 bases, J by 4 bases; bases unmatched to a gene: 12. The germline V gene supplies CDR1 SGHDN and CDR2 FVKESK. The CDR3 runs 16 amino acids, cysteine and phenylalanine included. The only DNA kept is the CDR3, 48 bases in frame from the first base. TCRdb lists the instrument as Illumina HiSeq 1500. Using fastp at Q25 and MiXCR, TCRdb reprocessed the public reads and kept productive beta chains. Each CDR3 protein gets just one entry, which takes the most common genes and DNA from the rows behind it. Across this sample there are approximately 500,000 distinct CDR3 sequences, with about 15% seen only once. The ten largest clones take up 20% to 30% of the sample.

The chain uses TRBV14 and TRBJ1-2; 7 bases in the junction line up with TRBD1. The TCR sequence derives from a human donor in good health (CMV status not recorded). Some clones in this sample may be carry-over from other donors' samples. Sample: CD8+ T cells from PBMCs. CDR3 region: CASSPPAVQGPYGYTF. The DNA sequence reads TGTGCCAGCAGCCCCCCCGCTGTACAGGGGCCCTATGGCTACACCTTC.